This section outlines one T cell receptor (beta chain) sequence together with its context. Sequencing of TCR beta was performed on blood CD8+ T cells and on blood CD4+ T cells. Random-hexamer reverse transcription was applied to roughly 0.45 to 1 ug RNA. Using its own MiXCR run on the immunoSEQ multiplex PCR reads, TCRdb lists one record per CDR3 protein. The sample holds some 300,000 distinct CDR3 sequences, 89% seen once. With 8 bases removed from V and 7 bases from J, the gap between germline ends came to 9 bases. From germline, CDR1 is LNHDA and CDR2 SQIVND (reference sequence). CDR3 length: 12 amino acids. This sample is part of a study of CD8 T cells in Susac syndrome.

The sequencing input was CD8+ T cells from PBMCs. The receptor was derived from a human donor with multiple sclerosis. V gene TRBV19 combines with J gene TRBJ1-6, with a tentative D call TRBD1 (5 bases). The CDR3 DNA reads TGTGCCAGTCGGGGCGGGAATTCACCCCTCCACTTT. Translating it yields CASRGGNSPLHF.